This TCR beta chain was found in a study of OX40 agonist ivuxolimab in advanced cancers. Study information: Cohort: roughly 79% men, mean age 60, aged about 20 to 85. Study-wide points: Within 6 weeks, CD4+ and CD8+ blood T cells expanded clonally at 0.1 to 3.0 mg/kg.

TCRdb keeps only in-frame clones here, not all; method: immunoSEQ multiplex PCR. The repertoire consists of 55,000 to 80,000 clones, with around 80% occurring once and the leading ten covering less than 2.5%. Autoimmune disease history or systemic immunosuppression meant exclusion. Regarding this clone: What it binds is unknown.

This TCR derives from an adult with an advanced solid tumor such as melanoma, head and neck, liver or kidney cancer. Sequenced here: CD4+ or CD8+ T cells sorted from blood, sampled in a trial of the OX40 agonist ivuxolimab.

The CDR3 DNA reads TGTGCCAGCAGCATGGGGGGCGGCGAGAATCAGCCCCAGCATTTT. Amino acid sequence: CASSMGGGENQPQHF. The chain has TRBV5-4 and TRBJ1-5; TRBD1 might be the D (6 bases). V lost 4 bases and J lost 4, with 15 bases in between. This CDR3 is 15 amino acids long. CDR1 and CDR2 (germline): SGHNT, YYREEE (reference sequence).